The rows below give T cell receptor delta chains drawn from one sample of a study of gamma-delta chains in newborns, infants, children. TCRdb processed the reads again with the CATT caller. The repertoire holds thousands of delta-chain clones, about 0.66% seen once, with roughly 15% in the top ten. The sequenced sample was blood. These receptors were collected from a child who was a newborn, infant or young child, either healthy, febrile or measles-vaccinated (not recorded which). The CDR3 runs from the conserved cysteine through the conserved F or W. The D gene is left open where the match is weak. Clone size is given as how often the clone was seen (once, few, many) or a class if it is expanded.

clone size	V gene	J gene	D gene	CDR3 protein	CDR3 DNA
many	TRDV2	TRDJ3	TRDD3	CACEKLGDTTWDTRQMFF	TGTGCCTGTGAAAAACTGGGGGATACGACCTGGGACACCCGACAGATGTTTTTC
few	TRDV2	TRDJ3	TRDD3	CACDILGAWDTRQMFF	TGTGCCTGCGACATACTGGGGGCCTGGGACACCCGACAGATGTTTTTC
medium-sized	TRDV2	TRDJ1	-	CACDGVGSYTDKLIF	TGTGCCTGTGACGGGGTGGGATCGTACACCGATAAACTCATCTTT
many	TRDV2	TRDJ3	TRDD3	CACDPFPPYWGNNIMDSSWDTRQMFF	TGTGCCTGTGACCCCTTCCCTCCGTACTGGGGGAACAACATAATGGATAGCTCCTGGGACACCCGACAGATGTTTTTC
few	TRDV2	TRDJ2	-	CACDPLGGGQLTAQLFF	TGTGCCTGTGACCCCCTTGGTGGGGGCCAATTGACCGCACAACTCTTCTTT
medium-sized	TRDV2	TRDJ3	-	CACDTGWGARDTRQMFF	TGTGCCTGTGACACCGGTTGGGGGGCCCGGGACACCCGACAGATGTTTTTC
medium-sized	TRDV2	TRDJ1	TRDD3	CACDTVHWGIPRVTDTDKLIF	TGTGCCTGTGACACCGTCCACTGGGGGATCCCTAGGGTAACCGACACCGATAAACTCATCTTT
few	TRDV2	TRDJ3	TRDD3	CACDTLGDTWDTRQMFF	TGTGCCTGTGACACTCTGGGGGATACCTGGGACACCCGACAGATGTTTTTC
medium-sized	TRDV2	TRDJ3	TRDD3	CACDTPGGMSSWDTRQMFF	TGTGCCTGTGACACACCTGGGGGAATGAGCTCCTGGGACACCCGACAGATGTTTTTC
medium-sized	TRDV2	TRDJ2	TRDD3	CAWEYWGIRGTAQLFF	TGTGCCTGGGAGTACTGGGGGATACGCGGGACAGCACAACTCTTCTTT
medium-sized	TRDV2	TRDJ3	TRDD3	CACDTVGGYAFSGWDTRQMFF	TGTGCCTGTGACACCGTGGGGGGATACGCCTTCAGCGGCTGGGACACCCGACAGATGTTTTTC
few	TRDV2	TRDJ3	TRDD3	CACDILGVSSWDTRQMFF	TGTGCCTGTGACATACTGGGGGTGAGTTCCTGGGACACCCGACAGATGTTTTTC